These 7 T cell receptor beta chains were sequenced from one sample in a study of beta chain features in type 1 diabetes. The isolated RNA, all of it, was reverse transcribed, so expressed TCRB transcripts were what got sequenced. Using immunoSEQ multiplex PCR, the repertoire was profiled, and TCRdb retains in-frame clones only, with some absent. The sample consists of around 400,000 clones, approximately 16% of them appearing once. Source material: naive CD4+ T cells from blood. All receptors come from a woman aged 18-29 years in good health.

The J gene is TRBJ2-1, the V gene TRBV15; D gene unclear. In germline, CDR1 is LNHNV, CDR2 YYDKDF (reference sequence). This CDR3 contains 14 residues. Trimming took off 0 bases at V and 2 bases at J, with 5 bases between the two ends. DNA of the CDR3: TGTGCCACCAGCAGAGACCTAGCCTACAATGAGCAGTTCTTC. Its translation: CATSRDLAYNEQFF.

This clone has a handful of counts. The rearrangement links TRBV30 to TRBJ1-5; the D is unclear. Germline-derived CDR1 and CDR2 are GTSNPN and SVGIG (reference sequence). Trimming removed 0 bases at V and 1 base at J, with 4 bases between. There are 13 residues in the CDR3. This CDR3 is CAWSVRSNQPQHF. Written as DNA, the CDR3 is TGTGCCTGGAGTGTGCGGAGCAATCAGCCCCAGCATTTT.

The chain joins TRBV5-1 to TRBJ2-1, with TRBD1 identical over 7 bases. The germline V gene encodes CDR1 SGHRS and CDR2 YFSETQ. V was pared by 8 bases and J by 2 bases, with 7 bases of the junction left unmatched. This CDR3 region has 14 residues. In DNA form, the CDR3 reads TGCGCCAGTCGAACAGGGGCCACCTACAATGAGCAGTTCTTC. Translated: CASRTGATYNEQFF. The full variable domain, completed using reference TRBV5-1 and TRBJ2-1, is KAGVTQTPRYLIKTRGQQVTLSCSPISGHRSVSWYQQTPGQGLQFLFEYFSETQRNKGNFPGRFSGRQFSNSRSEMNVSTLELGDSALYLCASRTGATYNEQFFGPGTRLTVL.

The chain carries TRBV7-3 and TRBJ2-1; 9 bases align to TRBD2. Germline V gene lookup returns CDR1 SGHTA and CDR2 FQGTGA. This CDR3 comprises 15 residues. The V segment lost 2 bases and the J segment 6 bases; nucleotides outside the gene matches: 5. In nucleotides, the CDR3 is TGTGCCAGCAGCTTAGGGGGCGGGAGGGGCAATGAGCAGTTCTTC. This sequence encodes CASSLGGGRGNEQFF.

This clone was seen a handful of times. CDR3 amino acids: CASSGGTGNQPQHF. The CDR3 bases are TGTGCCAGCAGCGGAGGGACAGGGAATCAGCCCCAGCATTTT. The chain couples TRBV2 to TRBJ1-5; TRBD1 matches 9 bases. The CDR3 is 14 residues long. With V trimmed by 6 bases and J by 4 bases, 4 bases remained unmatched. CDR1 is SNHLY and CDR2 is FYNNEI in the germline V gene.

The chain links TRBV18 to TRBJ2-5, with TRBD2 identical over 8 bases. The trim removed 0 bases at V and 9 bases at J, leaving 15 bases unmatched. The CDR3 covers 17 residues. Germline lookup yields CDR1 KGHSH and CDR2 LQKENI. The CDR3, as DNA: TGTGCCAGCTCACCACCTCAAATGGTGTCATCGGGAGGGCCCCAGTACTTC. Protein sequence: CASSPPQMVSSGGPQYF.

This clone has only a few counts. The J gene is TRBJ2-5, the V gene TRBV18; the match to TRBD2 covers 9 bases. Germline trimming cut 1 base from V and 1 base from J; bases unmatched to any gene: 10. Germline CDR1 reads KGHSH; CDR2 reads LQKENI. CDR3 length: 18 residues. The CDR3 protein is CASSPRPSGASTQETQYF. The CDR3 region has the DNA TGTGCCAGCTCACCACGGCCTAGCGGGGCTAGTACCCAAGAGACCCAGTACTTC.